This record looks at one T cell receptor beta chain sequence and its context. The antigen it recognizes is unknown. Base qualities are missing; no much larger clone stands one base away. Libraries were constructed by the immunoSEQ multiplex PCR assay. The source is immuneACCESS, and TCRdb retained only in-frame sequences with V and J called. Part of the clones is not carried over; for the studies checked, unresolved V genes explain less than half of this, and the remainder is unexplained. This sample lists about 79,000 clones; approximately 94% were detected once. The top ten clonotypes cover 0.25% to 0.3% of the sample. The source of the sample is a study of technical replicates of blood from a handful of donors (dated by TCRdb to 2016 to 2017). Sequences were obtained from T cells isolated from PBMCs. This sequence originates from a human donor in good health.

The DNA is as follows: TGTGCCAGTAGTATAGGGCTAGCGGGAAACAATGAGCAGTTCTTC. It translates to CASSIGLAGNNEQFF. Rearrangement joined TRBV19 to TRBJ2-1, with TRBD2 matching 9 junction bases. V has 1 base trimmed and J has 5 bases trimmed; junction bases matching no gene number 3. The germline V gene (reference sequence) supplies CDR1 LNHDA and CDR2 SQIVND. The cysteine opens and the phenylalanine closes a CDR3 of 15 amino acids. Only the CDR3 region is kept as DNA, spanning 45 bases read in frame from base 1.